Shown below are 9 T cell receptor beta chains from a single sample sequenced in a study of vaccination and CD4 T cells after COVID-19. Treatment of the sample: roughly 10-day PBMC culture with coronavirus spike peptide pools or control peptides (ViraFEST assay). Sequencing of DNA taken from cultured CD4+ T cells relied on the Oncomine TCR Beta short-read assay. TCRdb re-called the PCR reads with MiXCR, one entry per CDR3 protein. The table has 15,000 to 20,000 distinct CDR3 sequences, roughly 30% seen once. Their cognate antigens are unknown. Sequencing was carried out using cultured CD4+ T cells from blood. The receptors were gathered from a human donor with COVID-19.

V is TRBV20-1 and J is TRBJ2-7; D is uncertain. Gene TRBJ2-5 matches the end of the DNA better, so the J call may be wrong. The germline V gene has CDR1 DFQATT and CDR2 SNEGSKA (reference sequence). This CDR3 spans 12 amino acids. The CDR3 nucleotides read TGCAGTGCCCCCCCACCTGGAGAGACCCAGTACTTC. Protein product: CSAPPPGETQYF.

This clonotype was seen only a few times. The chain couples TRBV6-5 to TRBJ2-1, with 10 bases matching TRBD1. This CDR3 contains 16 residues. V shed 3 bases and J 2 bases; nucleotides not matched to a gene: 4. Germline V gene lookup returns CDR1 MNHEY and CDR2 SVGAGI. CDR3 in DNA: TGTGCCAGCAGTTATCAGACAGGGGGCGCCTACAATGAGCAGTTCTTC. The encoded protein is CASSYQTGGAYNEQFF.

The V gene is TRBV7-2, the J gene TRBJ1-5; 7 nucleotides line up with TRBD1. The CDR3 sequence is 16 residues long. CDR1 is SGHTA and CDR2 is FQGNSA in the germline V gene. The J segment lost 0 bases and the V segment lost 4 bases, leaving 6 bases of the junction unmatched. For the CDR3, the DNA is TGTGCCAGCAGCTACACCGGGACAGATAGCAATCAGCCCCAGCATTTT. It specifies CASSYTGTDSNQPQHF.

The chain combines TRBV2 with TRBJ2-2, with a weak D call TRBD2 (5 bases). CDR1 and CDR2 from the germline V gene are SNHLY and FYNNEI. CDR3 size: 15 residues. V was clipped by 10 bases and J by 4 bases, with 19 bases between them. CDR3 bases: TGTGCCACGTGGCCGGGTCGGGCGGGCACCGGGGAGCTGTTTTTT. Translated, it gives CATWPGRAGTGELFF. The full variable domain, in which reference TRBV2 and TRBJ2-2 provide the parts outside the CDR3, is EPEVTQTPSHQVTQMGQEVILRCVPISNHLYFYWYRQILGQKVEFLVSFYNNEISEKSEIFDDQFSVERPDGSNFTLKIRSTKLEDSAMYFCATWPGRAGTGELFFGEGSRLTVL.

This clonotype qualifies as medium-sized (0.01 to 0.1%). This chain connects TRBV6-5 to TRBJ1-6; unclear D gene. Between the trimmed V and J ends, which lost 0 bases and 10 bases, there was a span of 13 bases. Looked up from germline, CDR1 is MNHEY and CDR2 is SVGAGI. This CDR3 is built from 15 residues. This CDR3 reads CASSYSAGLESPLHF. CDR3 DNA: TGTGCCAGCAGTTACTCGGCTGGGCTCGAGTCACCCCTCCACTTT.

CDR3 sequence (DNA): TGTGCCAGCAGCTTTATCGCGTCTAGTAATTCACCCCTCCACTTT. Amino acid sequence: CASSFIASSNSPLHF. The chain joins TRBV11-2 to TRBJ1-6; D ambiguous. V shed 3 bases and J shed 6 bases, with 12 bases lying between them. CDR1 is SGHAT, CDR2 FQNNGV, per germline. This CDR3 region has 15 residues. Full variable domain (outside the CDR3, taken from reference TRBV11-2 and TRBJ1-6): EAGVAQSPRYKIIEKRQSVAFWCNPISGHATLYWYQQILGQGPKLLIQFQNNGVVDDSQLPKDRFSAERLKGVDSTLKIQPAKLEDSAVYLCASSFIASSNSPLHFGNGTRLTVT.

This clonotype has only one observation. V usage is TRBV6-1 and J usage is TRBJ2-7; perhaps TRBD2 as D (5 bases). Looked up from germline, CDR1 is MNHNS and CDR2 is SASEGT. With 2 bases removed from V and 4 bases from J, the gap between germline ends came to 6 bases. The CDR3 has 12 amino acids. CDR3: CASSETGYEQYF. The CDR3 DNA follows: TGTGCCAGCAGTGAAACGGGGTACGAGCAGTACTTC.

The CDR3 DNA reads TGCAGTGCTAGCTTTCGGGGACTAGCGGGGGGGTGGAGCACAGATACGCAGTATTTT. Protein product: CSASFRGLAGGWSTDTQYF. This sequence joins TRBV20-1 and TRBJ2-3, with 16 bases that match TRBD2. In germline, CDR1 is DFQATT, CDR2 SNEGSKA (reference sequence). CDR3 length equals 19 residues. Trimming removed 3 bases from V and 0 bases from J; junction bases left unmatched: 9.

The genes are TRBV27 and TRBJ1-1; no definite D call. The germline CDR1 and CDR2 sequences are MNHEY and SMNVEV (reference sequence). The CDR3 length is 16 residues. Trimming cost V 3 bases and J 1 base, with 15 bases left between them. The CDR3 DNA follows: TGTGCCAGCAGTTTTGGCAGACCTCCTGGGAACACTGAAGCTTTCTTT. This encodes CASSFGRPPGNTEAFF.